This TCR beta chain is from a study of cytomegalovirus exposure and HLA in healthy donors. This CDR3 spans 15 amino acids. V was pared by 7 bases and J by 1 base, with 10 bases of the junction left unmatched. With 60 Vbeta and 13 Jbeta primers, the PCR was carried out. The protocol was immunoSEQ multiplex PCR, while the TCRdb copy is restricted to in-frame clones and leaves out a portion. This table has fewer than 130,000 clones, about 80% appearing once. Sequenced input: PBMCs. The receptor comes from a woman aged 40 to 50 in good health and CMV-seronegative. The rearrangement uses TRBV23-1 and TRBJ2-7, with 7 bases fitting TRBD2. TRBV23-1 is an ORF for which the function is uncertain. CDR3 nucleotide sequence: TGCGCCAGCACCCCAAGCGGGGAGGGTTCCTACGAGCAGTACTTC. This codes for CASTPSGEGSYEQYF.